This T cell receptor (beta chain) comes out of a study of OX40 agonist ivuxolimab in advanced cancers. Patients were ineligible given autoimmune disease history or systemic immunosuppression. Assay: immunoSEQ multiplex PCR; the TCRdb copy retains only in-frame clones and omits some. The repertoire holds fewer than 80,000 clones, with 75% to 90% as singletons. Germline lookup yields CDR1 LNHDA and CDR2 SQIVND (reference sequence). With V trimmed by 5 bases and J by 0 bases, 3 bases remained unmatched. The CDR3 covers 14 residues. The input for sequencing was CD4+ or CD8+ T cells sorted from blood, taken in a trial of the OX40 agonist ivuxolimab. The receptor was isolated from an adult with an advanced solid tumor such as melanoma, head and neck, liver or kidney cancer. V is TRBV19 and J is TRBJ1-1; TRBD1 aligns across 7 bases. The chain's CDR3 is CASSVDRVNTEAFF. Written as DNA, the CDR3 is TGTGCCAGTAGTGTCGACAGGGTGAACACTGAAGCTTTCTTT. Variable domain in full (rest from reference TRBV19 and TRBJ1-1): DGGITQSPKYLFRKEGQNVTLSCEQNLNHDAMYWYRQDPGQGLRLIYYSQIVNDFQKGDIAEGYSVSREKKESFPLTVTSAQKNPTAFYLCASSVDRVNTEAFFGQGTRLTVV.